This is a list of T cell receptor beta chains from one sample in a study of blood T cell repertoires in COVID-19. Assay used: immunoSEQ multiplex PCR; TCRdb lists only in-frame clones, some missing. The table includes approximately 210,000 clones, about 91% detected once. Sequenced sample: peripheral blood. These TCRs come from a young man with active or convalescent COVID-19. CDR3s include the opening cysteine and the closing phenylalanine or tryptophan. Fields, in order: CDR3 length, V gene, J gene, D gene, clone size, CDR3 DNA, CDR3 protein. A D gene is named only where the DNA matches it firmly. Size tells how often a clone was seen (once, few, many) or the class of an expanded clone, and some rows leave it out.

len: 13; v_gene: TRBV5-1; j_gene: TRBJ1-1; d_gene: NA; abundance: few; CDR3nt: TGCGCCAGCAGCTTGGTCTTGAACACTGAAGCTTTCTTT; CDR3aa: CASSLVLNTEAFF
len: 19; v_gene: TRBV24-1; j_gene: TRBJ1-2; d_gene: TRBD1; abundance: NA; CDR3nt: TGTGCCACCACATCGGACAGGGTGAAATGCCTAGCCTCTAACTATGGCTACACCTTC; CDR3aa: CATTSDRVKCLASNYGYTF
len: 15; v_gene: TRBV24-1; j_gene: TRBJ1-1; d_gene: TRBD1; abundance: NA; CDR3nt: TGTGCCACCAGTGATCCTGGGACAGGGGGCACTGAAGCTTTCTTT; CDR3aa: CATSDPGTGGTEAFF
len: 14; v_gene: TRBV27; j_gene: TRBJ2-7; d_gene: TRBD2; abundance: NA; CDR3nt: TGTGCCAGCGGTACAGGTAACCCTAGCGGCGAGCAGTACTTC; CDR3aa: CASGTGNPSGEQYF
len: 15; v_gene: TRBV7-8; j_gene: TRBJ2-5; d_gene: TRBD1; abundance: NA; CDR3nt: TGTGCCAGCAGCCCTCAACAGGGGATCTCGGAGACCCAGTACTTC; CDR3aa: CASSPQQGISETQYF
len: 12; v_gene: TRBV12-3/TRBV12-4; j_gene: TRBJ1-3; d_gene: NA; abundance: NA; CDR3nt: TGTGCCAGCACCAACTCTGGAAACACCATATATTTT; CDR3aa: CASTNSGNTIYF
len: 16; v_gene: TRBV28; j_gene: TRBJ2-3; d_gene: NA; abundance: NA; CDR3nt: TGTGCCAGCAGCCCAGACGGAGAGGGTGCTGCAGATACGCAGTATTTT; CDR3aa: CASSPDGEGAADTQYF
len: 16; v_gene: TRBV18; j_gene: TRBJ2-3; d_gene: TRBD2; abundance: NA; CDR3nt: TGTGCCAGCTCACTGAACCCGGGACTACGCACAGATACGCAGTATTTT; CDR3aa: CASSLNPGLRTDTQYF
len: 16; v_gene: TRBV28; j_gene: TRBJ2-7; d_gene: TRBD1; abundance: NA; CDR3nt: TGTGCCAGCAGTTCCACAGGGGAAGGAAGCTCCTACGAGCAGTACTTC; CDR3aa: CASSSTGEGSSYEQYF
len: 15; v_gene: TRBV6-2/TRBV6-3; j_gene: TRBJ2-4; d_gene: TRBD1; abundance: NA; CDR3nt: TGTGCCAGCAGTTACCCCGGGACAGGAATCAGCATTCAGTACTTC; CDR3aa: CASSYPGTGISIQYF
len: 17; v_gene: TRBV19; j_gene: TRBJ1-2; d_gene: TRBD1; abundance: NA; CDR3nt: TGTGCCAGTAGTCCTATGACAGGGGGTGACGCTAACTATGGCTACACCTTC; CDR3aa: CASSPMTGGDANYGYTF
len: 15; v_gene: TRBV6-6; j_gene: TRBJ2-3; d_gene: TRBD2; abundance: NA; CDR3nt: TGTGCCAGCAGCCCCCTAGCGGGAAGCACAGATACGCAGTATTTT; CDR3aa: CASSPLAGSTDTQYF
len: 16; v_gene: TRBV10-3; j_gene: TRBJ1-1; d_gene: NA; abundance: few; CDR3nt: TGTGCCATCAGTGCGGGGGGCCACGAGGGAGGAACTGAAGCTTTCTTT; CDR3aa: CAISAGGHEGGTEAFF
len: 13; v_gene: TRBV5-3; j_gene: TRBJ2-7; d_gene: TRBD1; abundance: NA; CDR3nt: TGTGCCAGAAGCTGGGACAGGAACTACGAGCAGTACTTC; CDR3aa: CARSWDRNYEQYF
len: 13; v_gene: TRBV20-1; j_gene: TRBJ2-1; d_gene: TRBD2; abundance: NA; CDR3nt: TGCAGTGCTAGTCTTTTAGCGGGAGGGGAGCAGTTCTTC; CDR3aa: CSASLLAGGEQFF
len: 14; v_gene: TRBV27; j_gene: TRBJ1-2; d_gene: TRBD1; abundance: NA; CDR3nt: TGTGCCAGCAGTTTCCTGGACAGGGGGGCTGGCTACACCTTC; CDR3aa: CASSFLDRGAGYTF
len: 17; v_gene: TRBV7-7; j_gene: TRBJ1-5; d_gene: TRBD1; abundance: NA; CDR3nt: TGTGCCAGCAGCCCCCCGCCTCGACAGGGTGGTGGTCAGCCCCAGCATTTT; CDR3aa: CASSPPPRQGGGQPQHF
len: 15; v_gene: TRBV9; j_gene: TRBJ1-1; d_gene: NA; abundance: NA; CDR3nt: TGTGCCAGCAGCGTAGGGGCGACAGGTGGCACTGAAGCTTTCTTT; CDR3aa: CASSVGATGGTEAFF
len: 16; v_gene: TRBV7-2; j_gene: TRBJ2-7; d_gene: NA; abundance: NA; CDR3nt: TGTGCCAGCAGCTTACCCGTGGGACTGCAAACCTACGAGCAGTACTTC; CDR3aa: CASSLPVGLQTYEQYF
len: 17; v_gene: TRBV6-1; j_gene: TRBJ1-6; d_gene: NA; abundance: NA; CDR3nt: TGTGCCAGCAGTGAACTCTCCATTAGCTCCTATAATTCACCCCTCCACTTT; CDR3aa: CASSELSISSYNSPLHF
len: 17; v_gene: TRBV3-1/TRBV3-2; j_gene: TRBJ2-3; d_gene: NA; abundance: NA; CDR3nt: TGTGCCAGCAGCCAAGAAAAAGCGGTCGATCTCACAGATACGCAGTATTTT; CDR3aa: CASSQEKAVDLTDTQYF
len: 15; v_gene: TRBV10-1; j_gene: TRBJ1-6; d_gene: NA; abundance: NA; CDR3nt: TGCGCCAGCAGTGATTCCTGGGGAGGGAATTCACCCCTCCACTTT; CDR3aa: CASSDSWGGNSPLHF
len: 16; v_gene: TRBV30; j_gene: TRBJ2-3; d_gene: NA; abundance: NA; CDR3nt: TGTGCCTGGAGAGCGCCGCAAGTACTGAGCACAGATACGCAGTATTTT; CDR3aa: CAWRAPQVLSTDTQYF
len: 16; v_gene: TRBV3-1/TRBV3-2; j_gene: TRBJ2-7; d_gene: NA; abundance: NA; CDR3nt: TGTGCCAGCAGCCCGGGTTTTCCGCTGAGCTCCTACGAGCAGTACTTC; CDR3aa: CASSPGFPLSSYEQYF
len: 14; v_gene: TRBV27; j_gene: TRBJ1-2; d_gene: NA; abundance: NA; CDR3nt: TGTGCCAGCAGTTTTCGGGAGGGGAAGGGTGGCTACACCTTC; CDR3aa: CASSFREGKGGYTF
len: 15; v_gene: TRBV4-3; j_gene: TRBJ2-7; d_gene: TRBD1; abundance: NA; CDR3nt: TGCGCCAGCAGCCCAACCGGGACAGAACTCTACGAGCAGTACTTC; CDR3aa: CASSPTGTELYEQYF
len: 17; v_gene: TRBV6-1; j_gene: TRBJ2-1; d_gene: NA; abundance: NA; CDR3nt: TGTGCCAGCAGTGAAGGGTTGGCAGGGGTGGACTACAATGAGCAGTTCTTC; CDR3aa: CASSEGLAGVDYNEQFF
len: 17; v_gene: TRBV5-6; j_gene: TRBJ1-6; d_gene: TRBD1; abundance: NA; CDR3nt: TGTGCCAGCAGCCAAGAGACAGACAGGGGATATAATTCACCCCTCCACTTT; CDR3aa: CASSQETDRGYNSPLHF
len: 15; v_gene: TRBV14; j_gene: TRBJ2-1; d_gene: TRBD1; abundance: NA; CDR3nt: TGTGCCAGCAGCCATGGGACAGGGGGCTACAATGAGCAGTTCTTC; CDR3aa: CASSHGTGGYNEQFF
len: 13; v_gene: TRBV12-3/TRBV12-4; j_gene: TRBJ1-2; d_gene: NA; abundance: NA; CDR3nt: TGTGCCAGCAGTTTACTCGGCGGGGCGGGCTACACCTTC; CDR3aa: CASSLLGGAGYTF
len: 14; v_gene: TRBV2; j_gene: TRBJ2-5; d_gene: TRBD1; abundance: NA; CDR3nt: TGTGCCAGCAGAGGGGACAGGGGCCGAGAGACCCAGTACTTC; CDR3aa: CASRGDRGRETQYF
len: 13; v_gene: TRBV5-1; j_gene: TRBJ2-7; d_gene: NA; abundance: NA; CDR3nt: TGCGCCAGCAGCTGGACACCTACCTACGAGCAGTACTTC; CDR3aa: CASSWTPTYEQYF
len: 15; v_gene: TRBV5-1; j_gene: TRBJ2-2; d_gene: TRBD2; abundance: NA; CDR3nt: TGCGCCAGCAGCATGGCCCCGGCAGGGAGGGTGGAGCTGTTTTTT; CDR3aa: CASSMAPAGRVELFF
len: 17; v_gene: TRBV5-1; j_gene: TRBJ2-7; d_gene: TRBD2; abundance: NA; CDR3nt: TGCGCCAGCAGCTCAGGACTAGCGGGAGGAGTGGGCTACGAGCAGTACTTC; CDR3aa: CASSSGLAGGVGYEQYF
len: 15; v_gene: TRBV10-2; j_gene: TRBJ2-7; d_gene: TRBD2; abundance: once; CDR3nt: TGCGCCAGCAGCCAGGGACTAGCGGGAGGGTACGAGCAGTACTTC; CDR3aa: CASSQGLAGGYEQYF
len: 15; v_gene: TRBV27; j_gene: TRBJ1-2; d_gene: TRBD1; abundance: NA; CDR3nt: TGTGCCAGCAGTTTCTTGGCAGGGGGCTCCAATGGCTACACCTTC; CDR3aa: CASSFLAGGSNGYTF